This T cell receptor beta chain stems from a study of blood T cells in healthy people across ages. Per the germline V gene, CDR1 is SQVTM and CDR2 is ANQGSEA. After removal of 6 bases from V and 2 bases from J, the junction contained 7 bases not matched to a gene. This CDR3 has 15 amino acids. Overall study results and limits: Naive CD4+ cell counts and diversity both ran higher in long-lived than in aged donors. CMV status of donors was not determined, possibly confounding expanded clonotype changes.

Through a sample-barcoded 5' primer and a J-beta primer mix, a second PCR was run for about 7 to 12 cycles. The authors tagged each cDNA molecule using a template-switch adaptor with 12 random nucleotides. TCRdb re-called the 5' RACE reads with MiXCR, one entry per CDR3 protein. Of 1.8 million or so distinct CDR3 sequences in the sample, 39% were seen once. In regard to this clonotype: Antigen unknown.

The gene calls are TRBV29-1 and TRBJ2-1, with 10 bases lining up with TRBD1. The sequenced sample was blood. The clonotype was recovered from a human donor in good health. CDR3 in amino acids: CSVVTGGDAYNEQFF. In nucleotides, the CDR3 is TGCAGCGTCGTGACAGGGGGCGACGCCTACAATGAGCAGTTCTTC.